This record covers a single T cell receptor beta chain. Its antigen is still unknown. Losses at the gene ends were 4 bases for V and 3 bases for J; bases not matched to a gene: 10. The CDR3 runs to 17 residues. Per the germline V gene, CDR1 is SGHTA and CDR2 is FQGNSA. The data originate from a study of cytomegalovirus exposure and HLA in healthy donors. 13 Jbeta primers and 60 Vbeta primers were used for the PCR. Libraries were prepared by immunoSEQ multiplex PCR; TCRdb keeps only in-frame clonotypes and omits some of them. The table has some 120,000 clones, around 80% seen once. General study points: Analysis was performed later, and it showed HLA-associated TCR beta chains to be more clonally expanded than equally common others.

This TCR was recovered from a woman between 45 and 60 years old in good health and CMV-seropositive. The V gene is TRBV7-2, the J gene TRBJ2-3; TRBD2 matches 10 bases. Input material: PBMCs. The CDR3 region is CASSSVPGLAWTDTQYF. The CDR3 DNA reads TGTGCCAGCAGCTCGGTCCCGGGACTAGCGTGGACAGATACGCAGTATTTT. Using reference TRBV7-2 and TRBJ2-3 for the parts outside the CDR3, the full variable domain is GAGVSQSPSNKVTEKGKDVELRCDPISGHTALYWYRQSLGQGLEFLIYFQGNSAPDKSGLPSDRFSAERTGGSVSTLTIQRTQQEDSAVYLCASSSVPGLAWTDTQYFGPGTRLTVL.